What follows are 5 T cell receptor beta chains derived from one specimen sequenced in a study of blood T cell repertoires in COVID-19. Profiling relied on immunoSEQ multiplex PCR, and the TCRdb table lists in-frame clones only, not all of them. The table shows roughly 65,000 clones, with more than 75% occurring only once. Material: peripheral blood. The receptors were sampled from a human donor in a cohort sampled during active COVID-19.

The chain has TRBV30 and TRBJ1-1, with 11 bases matching TRBD1. Germline lookup yields CDR1 GTSNPN and CDR2 SVGIG (reference sequence). With 3 bases clipped from V and 12 bases from J, the junction kept 15 bases outside the gene matches. The CDR3 spans 15 residues. This CDR3 is CAWRQGQGVTIGTFF. CDR3 in DNA: TGTGCCTGGAGACAGGGACAGGGGGTAACCATTGGGACTTTCTTT.

The rearrangement links TRBV5-4 to TRBJ2-2; 9 bases align to TRBD2. Trimming cost V 4 bases and J 4 bases; bases outside gene matches: 8. CDR3 size: 16 residues. Per the germline V gene, CDR1 is SGHNT and CDR2 is YYREEE (reference sequence). CDR3 DNA: TGTGCCAGCAGCCCGACAGCGGGAGGCCTCACCGGGGAGCTGTTTTTT. Translating it yields CASSPTAGGLTGELFF.

The gene calls are TRBV20-1 and TRBJ1-5, with a possible D match to TRBD1 (6 bases). This CDR3 has 17 amino acids. Trimming took 3 bases from V and 0 from J, leaving 18 bases between them. Germline-derived CDR1 and CDR2 are DFQATT and SNEGSKA (reference sequence). The CDR3 DNA reads TGCAGTGCTAGTGGTTCGGACAGCTACAATAGCAATCAGCCCCAGCATTTT. Protein: CSASGSDSYNSNQPQHF.

The gene calls are TRBV10-3 and TRBJ2-5; 7 nucleotides line up with TRBD2. The V segment lost 6 bases and the J segment 4 bases; nucleotides outside the gene matches: 14. This CDR3 spans 16 amino acids. Germline values: CDR1 ENHRY, CDR2 SYGVKD. This chain's CDR3 is CAIRGGTGRSGETQYF. In nucleotides, the CDR3 is TGTGCCATCAGAGGCGGAACCGGGAGGAGTGGAGAGACCCAGTACTTC.

This clone was seen only once. V is TRBV18 and J is TRBJ2-2; 9 positions agree with TRBD1. The CDR3 is 16 residues long. V gave up 4 bases and J gave up 2 bases; unmatched junction bases: 5. Germline-derived CDR1 and CDR2 are KGHSH and LQKENI. The CDR3 sequence is CASSLRTGANTGELFF. The CDR3, as DNA: TGTGCCAGCTCACTTCGGACAGGGGCTAACACCGGGGAGCTGTTTTTT.